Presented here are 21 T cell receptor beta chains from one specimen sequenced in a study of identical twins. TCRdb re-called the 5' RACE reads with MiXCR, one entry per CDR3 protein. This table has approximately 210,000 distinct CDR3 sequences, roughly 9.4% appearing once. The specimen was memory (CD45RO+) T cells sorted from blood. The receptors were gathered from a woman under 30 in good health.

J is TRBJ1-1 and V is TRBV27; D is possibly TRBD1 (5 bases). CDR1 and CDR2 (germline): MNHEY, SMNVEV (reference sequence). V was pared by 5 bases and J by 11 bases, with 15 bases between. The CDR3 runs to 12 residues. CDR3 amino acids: CASSKQVRTAFF. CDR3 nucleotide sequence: TGTGCCAGCAGTAAACAGGTTAGGACGGCTTTCTTT.

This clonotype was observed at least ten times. The CDR3 region is CASSSPGVGDTQYF. As DNA, the CDR3 is TGTGCCAGCAGCTCCCCGGGGGTGGGAGATACGCAGTATTTT. The gene calls are TRBV5-6 and TRBJ2-3, with a weak D call TRBD2 (6 bases). The CDR3 is 14 amino acids. V dropped 3 bases and J dropped 5 bases, with 13 bases sitting between them. Germline lookup yields CDR1 SGHDT and CDR2 YYEEEE.

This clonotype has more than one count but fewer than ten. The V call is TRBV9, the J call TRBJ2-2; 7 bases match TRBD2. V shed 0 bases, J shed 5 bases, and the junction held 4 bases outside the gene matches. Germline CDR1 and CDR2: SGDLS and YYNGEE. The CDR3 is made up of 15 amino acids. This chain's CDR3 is CASSVGLAETGELFF. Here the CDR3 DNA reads TGTGCCAGCAGCGTAGGCCTAGCGGAAACCGGGGAGCTGTTTTTT.

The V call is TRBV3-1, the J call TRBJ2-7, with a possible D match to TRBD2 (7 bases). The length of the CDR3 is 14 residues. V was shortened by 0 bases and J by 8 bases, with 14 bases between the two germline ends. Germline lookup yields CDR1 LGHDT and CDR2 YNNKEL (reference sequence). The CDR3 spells CASSQDRGAVQQYF. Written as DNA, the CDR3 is TGTGCCAGCAGCCAAGATCGGGGGGCCGTGCAGCAGTACTTC.

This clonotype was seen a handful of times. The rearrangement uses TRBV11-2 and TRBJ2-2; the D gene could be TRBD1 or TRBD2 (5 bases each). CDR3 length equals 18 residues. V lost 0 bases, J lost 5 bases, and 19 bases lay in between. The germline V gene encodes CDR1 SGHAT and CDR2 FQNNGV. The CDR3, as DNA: TGTGCCAGCAGCTTAGATCCGGGGCTTAGCAGGAGGACCGGGGAGCTGTTTTTT. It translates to CASSLDPGLSRRTGELFF.

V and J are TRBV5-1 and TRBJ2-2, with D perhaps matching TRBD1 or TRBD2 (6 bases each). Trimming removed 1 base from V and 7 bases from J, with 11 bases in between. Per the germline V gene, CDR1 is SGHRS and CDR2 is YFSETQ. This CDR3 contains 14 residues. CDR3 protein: CASSLYREVGELFF. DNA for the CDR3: TGCGCCAGCAGCTTGTACAGGGAGGTCGGGGAGCTGTTTTTT.

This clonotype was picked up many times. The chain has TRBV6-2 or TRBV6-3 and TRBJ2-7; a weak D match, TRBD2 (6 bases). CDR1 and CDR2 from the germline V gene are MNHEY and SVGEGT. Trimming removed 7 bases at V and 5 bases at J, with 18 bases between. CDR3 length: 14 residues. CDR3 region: CASNDAGTPNEQYF. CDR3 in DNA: TGTGCCAGCAACGACGCGGGAACCCCAAACGAGCAGTACTTC.

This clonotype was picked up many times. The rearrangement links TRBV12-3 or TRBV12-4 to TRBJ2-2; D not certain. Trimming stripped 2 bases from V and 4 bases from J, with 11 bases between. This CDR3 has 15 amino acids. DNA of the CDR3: TGTGCCAGCAGTTTAAAGGGTGGCCTCACCGGGGAGCTGTTTTTT. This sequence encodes CASSLKGGLTGELFF.

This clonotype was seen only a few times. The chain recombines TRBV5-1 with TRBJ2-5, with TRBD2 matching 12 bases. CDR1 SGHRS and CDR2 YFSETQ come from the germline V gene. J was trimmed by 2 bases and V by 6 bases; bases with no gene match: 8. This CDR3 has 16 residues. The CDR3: CASNQLAGGRQETQYF. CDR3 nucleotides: TGCGCCAGCAACCAACTAGCGGGAGGACGTCAAGAGACCCAGTACTTC.

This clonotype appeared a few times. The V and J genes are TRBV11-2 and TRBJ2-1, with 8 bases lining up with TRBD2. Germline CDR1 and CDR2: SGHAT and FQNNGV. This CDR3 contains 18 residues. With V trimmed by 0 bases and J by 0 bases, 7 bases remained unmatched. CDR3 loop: CASSLEAGAGGSYNEQFF. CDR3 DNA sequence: TGTGCCAGCAGCTTAGAGGCCGGGGCGGGGGGCTCCTACAATGAGCAGTTCTTC.

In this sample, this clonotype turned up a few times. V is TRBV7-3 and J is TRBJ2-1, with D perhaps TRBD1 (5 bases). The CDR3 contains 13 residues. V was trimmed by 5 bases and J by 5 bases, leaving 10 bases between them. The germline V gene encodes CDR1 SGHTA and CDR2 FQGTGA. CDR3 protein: CASSASRDNEQFF. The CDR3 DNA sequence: TGTGCCAGCAGCGCGTCCAGGGACAATGAGCAGTTCTTC.

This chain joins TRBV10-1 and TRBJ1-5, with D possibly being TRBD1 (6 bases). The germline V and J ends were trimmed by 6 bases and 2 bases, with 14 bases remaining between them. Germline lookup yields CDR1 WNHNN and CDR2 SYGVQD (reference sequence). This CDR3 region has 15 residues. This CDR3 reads CASSAGRGRNQPQHF. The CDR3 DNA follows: TGCGCCAGCAGCGCCGGCAGGGGTCGCAATCAGCCCCAGCATTTT.

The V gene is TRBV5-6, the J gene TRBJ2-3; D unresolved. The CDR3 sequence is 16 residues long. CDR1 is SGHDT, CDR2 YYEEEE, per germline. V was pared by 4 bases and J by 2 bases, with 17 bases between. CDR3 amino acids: CASSPGLKRFTDTQYF. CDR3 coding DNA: TGTGCCAGCAGCCCCGGGTTGAAGCGCTTCACAGATACGCAGTATTTT.

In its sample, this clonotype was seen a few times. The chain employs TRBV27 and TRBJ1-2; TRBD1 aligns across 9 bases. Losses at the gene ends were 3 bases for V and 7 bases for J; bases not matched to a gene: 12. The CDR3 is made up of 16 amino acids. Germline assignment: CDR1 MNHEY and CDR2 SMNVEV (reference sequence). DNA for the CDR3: TGTGCCAGCAGTTTTTTTTTTAAGGGACAGGGACTTGGCTACACCTTC. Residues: CASSFFFKGQGLGYTF.

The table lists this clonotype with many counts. DNA of the CDR3: TGTGCCAGCAGTTTAGAGGACTCGGGGGGGACCCAGTACTTC. This sequence encodes CASSLEDSGGTQYF. The J gene is TRBJ2-5, the V gene TRBV12-3 or TRBV12-4; 7 bases match TRBD2. This CDR3 contains 14 residues. With 1 base clipped from V and 7 bases from J, the junction kept 6 bases outside the gene matches.

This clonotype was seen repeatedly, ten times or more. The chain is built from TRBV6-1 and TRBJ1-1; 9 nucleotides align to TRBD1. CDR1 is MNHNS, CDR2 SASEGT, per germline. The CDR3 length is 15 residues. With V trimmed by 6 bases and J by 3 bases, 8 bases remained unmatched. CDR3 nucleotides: TGTGCCAGCAGGGCCGGGGACAGGGTTGACACTGAAGCTTTCTTT. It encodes CASRAGDRVDTEAFF.

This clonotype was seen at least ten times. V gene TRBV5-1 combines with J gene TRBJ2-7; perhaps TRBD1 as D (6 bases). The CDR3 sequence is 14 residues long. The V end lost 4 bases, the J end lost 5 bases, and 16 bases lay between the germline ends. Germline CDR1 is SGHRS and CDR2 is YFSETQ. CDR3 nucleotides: TGCGCCAGCAGCCAGGGACACCGGGCACACGAGCAGTACTTC. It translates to CASSQGHRAHEQYF.

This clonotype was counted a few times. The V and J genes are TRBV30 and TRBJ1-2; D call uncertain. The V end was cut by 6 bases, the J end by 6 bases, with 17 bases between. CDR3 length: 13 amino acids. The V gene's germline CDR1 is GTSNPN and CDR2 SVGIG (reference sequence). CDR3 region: CACIRGRRHGYTF. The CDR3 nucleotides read TGTGCCTGCATTAGAGGGCGCAGGCATGGCTACACCTTC.

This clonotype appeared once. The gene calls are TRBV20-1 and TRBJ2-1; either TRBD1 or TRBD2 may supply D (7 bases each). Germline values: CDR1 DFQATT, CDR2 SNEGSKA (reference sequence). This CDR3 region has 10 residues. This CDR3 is CFQGGAEQFF. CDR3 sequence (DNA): TGCTTCCAGGGGGGGGCTGAGCAGTTCTTC.

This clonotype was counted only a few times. The CDR3 DNA is TGTGCCACCAGCAGAGATAAGGGACTGGCTGAAGGGACCCAGTACTTC. It encodes CATSRDKGLAEGTQYF. This chain uses TRBV15 with TRBJ2-5; possibly TRBD2 for D (6 bases). Trimming left V 0 bases short and J 7 bases short, with 18 bases between. The CDR3 is 16 residues long. The V gene's germline CDR1 is LNHNV and CDR2 YYDKDF (reference sequence).

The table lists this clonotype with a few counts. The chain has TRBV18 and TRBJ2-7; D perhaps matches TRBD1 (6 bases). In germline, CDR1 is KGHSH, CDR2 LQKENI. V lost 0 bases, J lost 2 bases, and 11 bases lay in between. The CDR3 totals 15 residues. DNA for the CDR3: TGTGCCAGCTCACCACCGGGGGCAGTGGCCTACGAGCAGTACTTC. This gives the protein CASSPPGAVAYEQYF.